The 28 T cell receptor beta chains listed next were all sequenced from one sample in a study of T cell responses to AZD1222 COVID-19 vaccine. This table comes from immunoSEQ multiplex PCR, and its TCRdb copy is limited to in-frame clones, with some not included. The table has 150,000 to 200,000 clones, around 90% seen once. This specimen consisted of peripheral blood, obtained on day 0 of AZD1222 vaccination. The receptors derive from an adult in good health.

The chain links TRBV10-3 to TRBJ2-1, with 11 bases aligning to TRBD2. V lost 11 bases to trimming and J lost 6 bases; unmatched junction nucleotides: 9. The CDR3 covers 14 residues. The germline gives CDR1 ENHRY, CDR2 SYGVKD. CDR3 bases: TGTGCCGTCGATTTTAGCGGGAGGGGCAATGAGCAGTTCTTC. Amino acids: CAVDFSGRGNEQFF.

The chain combines TRBV4-1 with TRBJ2-6; D may be TRBD1 (6 bases). Germline V lookup: CDR1 MGHRA, CDR2 YSYEKL. V lost 1 base and J lost 4, with 17 bases in between. This CDR3 is 18 amino acids long. This CDR3 reads CASSQALLQGIGANVLTF. The CDR3 region has the DNA TGCGCCAGCAGCCAAGCCCTCCTACAGGGTATCGGGGCCAACGTCCTGACTTTC.

This clone has a single count. V gene TRBV20-1 combines with J gene TRBJ2-1; tentatively, D is TRBD1 (5 bases). Trimming stripped 3 bases from V and 0 bases from J, with 12 bases between. This CDR3 spans 15 amino acids. The V gene's germline CDR1 is DFQATT and CDR2 SNEGSKA (reference sequence). DNA of the CDR3: TGCAGTGCTAGTGGGGCGCCGAGCTCCTACAATGAGCAGTTCTTC. This translates into CSASGAPSSYNEQFF.

The CDR3 DNA sequence: TGTGCCAGCAGCCAAGGCCCAGGGGGGACCTACAATGAGCAGTTCTTC. Its protein product is CASSQGPGGTYNEQFF. The rearrangement uses TRBV3-1 (or the pseudogene TRBV3-2) and TRBJ2-1; weak D call: TRBD1 (7 bases). The V and J ends lost 1 base and 2 bases respectively, with 12 bases between them. This CDR3 contains 16 residues. The germline V gene has CDR1 LGHDT and CDR2 YNNKEL (reference sequence).

The V call is TRBV6-5, the J call TRBJ1-6, with 8 bases lining up with TRBD1. The CDR3 extends over 15 amino acids. The germline V gene has CDR1 MNHEY and CDR2 SVGAGI. V shed 6 bases and J 8 bases; nucleotides not matched to a gene: 9. The CDR3 coding sequence is TGTGCCAGCAGAATTTCAGGGGGCCCGGATTCACCCCTCCACTTT. Amino acids: CASRISGGPDSPLHF.

This clone was observed once. The chain carries TRBV10-3 and TRBJ1-5, with D possibly TRBD1 on 5 matching bases. The CDR3 covers 13 residues. Trimming pared 7 bases from V and 4 bases from J, leaving 11 bases between. Germline CDR1 and CDR2: ENHRY and SYGVKD. The CDR3 spells CAINPDINQPQHF. DNA for the CDR3: TGTGCCATCAACCCGGACATAAATCAGCCCCAGCATTTT.

The genes are TRBV9 and TRBJ2-2; perhaps D is TRBD1 or TRBD2 (5 bases each). The V gene's germline CDR1 is SGDLS and CDR2 YYNGEE. The CDR3 totals 14 residues. Between the trimmed V and J ends, which lost 3 bases and 4 bases, there was a span of 10 bases. The CDR3 loop reads CASSASGTTGELFF. The CDR3 nucleotides read TGTGCCAGCAGCGCCTCAGGGACCACCGGGGAGCTGTTTTTT.

The CDR3 region is CASSQDFWTGEPGANVLTF. As DNA, the CDR3 is TGTGCCAGCAGCCAAGACTTTTGGACAGGGGAACCTGGGGCCAACGTCCTGACTTTC. The chain recombines TRBV4-2 with TRBJ2-6; TRBD1 matches 9 bases. CDR3 length: 19 residues. V was clipped by 0 bases and J by 2 bases; unmatched bases: 8. Germline CDR1 LGHNA, CDR2 YNFKEQ.

A few counts support this clone. J is TRBJ1-5 and V is TRBV11-2; TRBD1 matches at 7 bases. Germline V gives CDR1 SGHAT, CDR2 FQNNGV. This CDR3 spans 15 amino acids. J gave up 2 bases and V 1 base, and 2 bases lay outside the gene matches. The CDR3 loop is CASSLGTGGNQPQHF. DNA of the CDR3: TGTGCCAGCAGCTTAGGTACAGGGGGCAATCAGCCCCAGCATTTT.

The chain employs TRBV28 and TRBJ2-7; no reliable D call. Trimming took 3 bases from V and 4 from J, leaving 4 bases between them. The CDR3 is 11 residues long. The germline V gene has CDR1 MDHEN and CDR2 SYDVKM. The CDR3 protein is CASSFAYEQYF. The CDR3 nucleotides are TGTGCCAGCAGTTTTGCTTACGAGCAGTACTTC.

This chain joins TRBV6-5 and TRBJ1-1; D ambiguous. From germline, CDR1 is MNHEY and CDR2 SVGAGI. V lost 7 bases to trimming and J lost 3 bases, with 15 bases between them. The CDR3 has 14 amino acids. CDR3 coding DNA: TGTGCCAGCAAAGGTACGGCGGCAGACACTGAAGCTTTCTTT. Translated, it gives CASKGTAADTEAFF.

This clone was seen once. The chain combines TRBV9 with TRBJ1-1; the D is unclear. Germline CDR1 and CDR2: SGDLS and YYNGEE. The CDR3 is 14 amino acids. Deletions cut 0 bases from V and 1 base from J, with 7 bases between. The CDR3 sequence is CASSVGVSNTEAFF. The CDR3 DNA is TGTGCCAGCAGCGTAGGGGTTTCGAACACTGAAGCTTTCTTT.

The chain uses TRBV3-1 (or the pseudogene TRBV3-2) and TRBJ2-2; 7 bases align to TRBD2. Germline V CDR1 and CDR2: LGHDT, YNNKEL (reference sequence). The V and J ends lost 6 bases and 2 bases, in that order; junction bases with no gene match: 9. The CDR3 is made up of 16 amino acids. CDR3 nucleotides: TGTGCCAGCAGACAGACGACTAGCTTAAACACCGGGGAGCTGTTTTTT. It codes for CASRQTTSLNTGELFF.

V is TRBV28 and J is TRBJ1-3; D not resolved. The length of the CDR3 is 14 residues. Trimming pared 4 bases from V and 5 bases from J, leaving 12 bases between. Germline V CDR1 and CDR2: MDHEN, SYDVKM. CDR3 in DNA: TGTGCCAGCAGTTACCCCGACGGGCGAAACACCATATATTTT. Protein: CASSYPDGRNTIYF.

The chain has TRBV6-5 and TRBJ1-1; TRBD1 matches 8 bases. J gave up 4 bases and V 6 bases, and 4 bases lay outside the gene matches. CDR3 length: 13 amino acids. CDR1 is MNHEY and CDR2 is SVGAGI in the germline V gene. The CDR3 coding sequence is TGTGCCAGCAGGGACAGGGCGTTCACTGAAGCTTTCTTT. Amino acid sequence: CASRDRAFTEAFF.

The rearrangement uses TRBV10-3 and TRBJ1-3, with a possible D match to TRBD1 (6 bases). This CDR3 is 15 amino acids long. Germline V gives CDR1 ENHRY, CDR2 SYGVKD. The germline V and J ends were trimmed by 8 bases and 0 bases, with 14 bases remaining between them. CDR3 protein: CAIVLQGSSGNTIYF. CDR3 bases: TGTGCCATCGTTCTCCAGGGGAGCTCTGGAAACACCATATATTTT.

The V call is TRBV28, the J call TRBJ2-7; 9 bases agree with TRBD1. V was pared by 6 bases and J by 3 bases, with 9 bases of the junction left unmatched. In germline, CDR1 is MDHEN, CDR2 SYDVKM. The CDR3 totals 15 residues. The CDR3 nucleotides read TGTGCCAGCAGCCCCTCGGGACAGGGACACTACGAGCAGTACTTC. Its protein product is CASSPSGQGHYEQYF. The whole variable domain, filled in from reference TRBV28 and TRBJ2-7, reads DVKVTQSSRYLVKRTGEKVFLECVQDMDHENMFWYRQDPGLGLRLIYFSYDVKMKEKGDIPEGYSVSREKKERFSLILESASTNQTSMYLCASSPSGQGHYEQYFGPGTRLTVT.

V and J are TRBV5-1 and TRBJ2-1; D might be TRBD2 (6 bases). There are 17 residues in the CDR3. Germline CDR1 is SGHRS and CDR2 is YFSETQ. The ends were cut back, 3 bases at V and 3 bases at J, with 19 bases in the middle. The CDR3 is CASSSRIADYGYNEQFF. The DNA of the CDR3 is TGCGCCAGCAGCTCCAGGATAGCGGATTACGGCTACAATGAGCAGTTCTTC.

This clone appeared once. V is TRBV4-3 and J is TRBJ2-1; TRBD2 aligns across 14 bases. V trimming: 0 bases; J trimming: 8 bases; junction bases outside the gene matches: 6. CDR1 is LGHNA and CDR2 is YSLEER in the germline V gene. The CDR3 runs 17 residues. The CDR3 DNA reads TGCGCCAGCAGCCAAGATCCGGGACTAGCGGGAGCCCATGAGCAGTTCTTC. This gives the protein CASSQDPGLAGAHEQFF.

This rearrangement joins TRBV12-3 or TRBV12-4 to TRBJ1-4; D unresolved. Trimming left V 3 bases short and J 3 bases short, with 5 bases between. This CDR3 has 13 residues. In nucleotides, the CDR3 is TGTGCCAGCAGTTTCGGGGCTAATGAAAAACTGTTTTTT. Translated: CASSFGANEKLFF.

The chain combines TRBV6-5 with TRBJ1-2, with TRBD1 matching over 9 bases. The V segment lost 6 bases and the J segment 5 bases; nucleotides outside the gene matches: 7. CDR1 and CDR2 from the germline V gene are MNHEY and SVGAGI. This CDR3 region has 14 residues. CDR3 amino acids: CASSPQDRGYGYTF. CDR3 DNA sequence: TGTGCCAGCAGCCCACAGGACAGGGGTTATGGCTACACCTTC.

The rearrangement joins TRBV20-1 to TRBJ1-6; D is undetermined. From germline, CDR1 is DFQATT and CDR2 SNEGSKA (reference sequence). V lost 6 bases to trimming and J lost 9 bases, with 9 bases between them. The CDR3 loop spans 11 amino acids. The CDR3 here is CSAGVVSPLHF. The CDR3, as DNA: TGCAGTGCCGGGGTCGTTTCACCCCTCCACTTT.

The chain couples TRBV15 to TRBJ1-6; possible D gene TRBD1, 5 bases. Trimming pared 3 bases from V and 0 bases from J, leaving 15 bases between. This CDR3 contains 18 residues. CDR1 is LNHNV, CDR2 YYDKDF, per germline (reference sequence). CDR3 bases: TGTGCCACCAGCAGGGAGAGGACATCAGGCTCCTATAATTCACCCCTCCACTTT. This codes for CATSRERTSGSYNSPLHF.

The chain is built from TRBV7-2 and TRBJ1-5; 9 nucleotides line up with TRBD1. Unmatched junction bases numbered 8, after V lost 2 bases and J lost 6 bases. The CDR3 sequence is 16 residues long. Germline V gene sequence: CDR1 SGHTA, CDR2 FQGNSA. The CDR3 DNA reads TGTGCCAGCAGCTTACCGGGGACAGGGTGGGCTCAGCCCCAGCATTTT. Translation gives CASSLPGTGWAQPQHF.

J is TRBJ2-3 and V is TRBV3-1 (or the pseudogene TRBV3-2); TRBD2 might be the D (5 bases). The V gene lost 3 bases and the J gene lost 6 bases, with 16 bases spanning the gap. In germline, CDR1 is LGHDT, CDR2 YNNKEL (reference sequence). This CDR3 comprises 15 residues. CDR3 in DNA: TGTGCCAGCAGCCAGGGGTTGGGAGTAGCGGATACGCAGTATTTT. This sequence encodes CASSQGLGVADTQYF.

The chain uses TRBV19 and TRBJ2-3; 8 bases are shared with TRBD2. J gave up 0 bases and V 6 bases, and 8 bases lay outside the gene matches. This CDR3 spans 16 amino acids. The germline CDR1 and CDR2 sequences are LNHDA and SQIVND (reference sequence). The CDR3 DNA reads TGTGCCAGTAGGCCCGGCGGGGGGATAAGCACAGATACGCAGTATTTT. It translates to CASRPGGGISTDTQYF.

V and J are TRBV6-4 and TRBJ1-1; TRBD1 matches at 9 bases. The CDR3 is 13 residues long. With 6 bases clipped from V and 4 bases from J, the junction kept 3 bases outside the gene matches. CDR1 and CDR2 from the germline V gene are MRHNA and SNTAGT. The chain's CDR3 is CASRGTGSTEAFF. Here the CDR3 DNA reads TGTGCCAGCAGAGGGACAGGGAGCACTGAAGCTTTCTTT.

The chain uses TRBV5-3 and TRBJ1-3; a weak D match, TRBD1 (5 bases). TRBV5-3 qualifies as an ORF whose function is uncertain. The ends were cut back, 1 base at V and 11 bases at J, with 13 bases in the middle. This CDR3 is built from 13 residues. Here the CDR3 DNA reads TGTGCCAGAAGCTTGCTGACAGTCCTGCCCATATATTTT. Residues: CARSLLTVLPIYF.